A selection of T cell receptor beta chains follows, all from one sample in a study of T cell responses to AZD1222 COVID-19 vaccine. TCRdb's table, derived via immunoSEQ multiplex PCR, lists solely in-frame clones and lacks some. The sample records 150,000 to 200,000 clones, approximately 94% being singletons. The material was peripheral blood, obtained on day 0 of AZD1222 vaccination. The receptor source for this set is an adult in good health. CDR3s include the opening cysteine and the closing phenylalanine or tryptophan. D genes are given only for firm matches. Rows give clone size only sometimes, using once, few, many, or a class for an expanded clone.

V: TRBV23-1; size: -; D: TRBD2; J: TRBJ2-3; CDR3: CASSRVNGRSPNHTQYF; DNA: TGCGCCAGCAGTCGGGTAAACGGGAGGTCTCCTAATCATACGCAGTATTTT
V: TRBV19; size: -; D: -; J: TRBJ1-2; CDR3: CASSIVGKPRYGYTF; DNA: TGTGCCAGTAGTATAGTAGGGAAACCCCGCTATGGCTACACCTTC
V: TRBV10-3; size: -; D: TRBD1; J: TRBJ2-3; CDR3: CAIRTGGTDTQYF; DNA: TGTGCCATCAGGACAGGGGGTACAGATACGCAGTATTTT
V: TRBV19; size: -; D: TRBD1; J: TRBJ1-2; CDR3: CASSVRRTGYYGYTF; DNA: TGTGCCAGTAGTGTCCGGAGGACAGGGTATTATGGCTACACCTTC
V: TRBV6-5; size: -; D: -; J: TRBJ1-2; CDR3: CASSYGTSGGGYTF; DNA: TGTGCCAGCAGTTACGGGACTTCTGGGGGGGGCTACACCTTC
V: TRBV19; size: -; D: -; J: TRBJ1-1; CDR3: CATRTGGRAFF; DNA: TGTGCCACTCGCACTGGGGGCAGGGCTTTCTTT
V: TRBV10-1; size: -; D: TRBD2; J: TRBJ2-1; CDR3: CASSDGASGSLSNEQFF; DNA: TGCGCCAGCAGTGATGGGGCTAGCGGGAGCTTGAGCAATGAGCAGTTCTTC
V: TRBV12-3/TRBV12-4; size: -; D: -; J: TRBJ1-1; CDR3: CASHQVNTEAFF; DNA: TGTGCCAGCCATCAAGTTAACACTGAAGCTTTCTTT
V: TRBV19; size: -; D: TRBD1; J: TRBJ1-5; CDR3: CASSIDRGLNQPQHF; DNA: TGTGCCAGTAGTATAGACAGGGGGCTCAATCAGCCCCAGCATTTT
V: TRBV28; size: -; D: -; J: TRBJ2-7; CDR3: CASSPLWYEQYF; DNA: TGTGCCAGCAGTCCACTTTGGTACGAGCAGTACTTC
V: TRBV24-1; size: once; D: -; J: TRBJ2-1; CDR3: CATSPGRVNEQFF; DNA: TGTGCCACCAGCCCCGGGCGGGTCAATGAGCAGTTCTTC
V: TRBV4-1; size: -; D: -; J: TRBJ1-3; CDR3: CASSQDSVDGNTIYF; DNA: TGCGCCAGCAGCCAAGACTCCGTGGATGGAAACACCATATATTTT
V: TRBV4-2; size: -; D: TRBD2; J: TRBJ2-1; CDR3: CASSQADSGRNEQFF; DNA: TGTGCCAGCAGCCAAGCCGATAGCGGGAGAAATGAGCAGTTCTTC
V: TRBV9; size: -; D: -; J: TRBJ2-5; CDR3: CASSVWTEETQYF; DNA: TGTGCCAGCAGCGTCTGGACAGAAGAGACCCAGTACTTC
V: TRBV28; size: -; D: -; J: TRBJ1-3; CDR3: CASPKSGDPPKVSGNTIYF; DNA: TGTGCCAGCCCCAAGAGCGGGGACCCACCTAAAGTCTCTGGAAACACCATATATTTT
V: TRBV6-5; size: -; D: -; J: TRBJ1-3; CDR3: CASRDRISGNTIYF; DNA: TGTGCCAGCAGGGACAGAATCTCTGGAAACACCATATATTTT
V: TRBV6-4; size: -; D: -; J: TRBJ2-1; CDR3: CASSDYDTDEQFF; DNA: TGTGCCAGCAGTGACTACGACACCGATGAGCAGTTCTTC
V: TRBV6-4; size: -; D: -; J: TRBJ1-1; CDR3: CASSVPRFHQPDTEAFF; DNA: TGTGCCAGCAGTGTCCCCCGGTTTCACCAGCCCGACACTGAAGCTTTCTTT
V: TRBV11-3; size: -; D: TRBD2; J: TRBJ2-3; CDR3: CASSFGLAGGLDTQYF; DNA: TGTGCCAGCAGCTTCGGACTAGCGGGAGGGCTAGATACGCAGTATTTT
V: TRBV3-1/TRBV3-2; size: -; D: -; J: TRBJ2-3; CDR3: CASSQGNGVSTDTQYF; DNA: TGTGCCAGCAGCCAAGGGAACGGGGTGAGCACAGATACGCAGTATTTT
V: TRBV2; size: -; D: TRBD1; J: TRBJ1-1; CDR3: CASRGDRVGNTEAFF; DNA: TGTGCCAGCAGGGGGGACAGGGTTGGAAACACTGAAGCTTTCTTT
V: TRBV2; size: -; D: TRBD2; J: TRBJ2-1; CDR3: CASRGTSGKNEQFF; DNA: TGTGCCAGCAGAGGGACTAGCGGAAAGAATGAGCAGTTCTTC
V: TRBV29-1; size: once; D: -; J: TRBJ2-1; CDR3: CSAVRPGSRGNEQFF; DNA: TGCAGCGCTGTAAGGCCAGGCTCCCGGGGGAATGAGCAGTTCTTC
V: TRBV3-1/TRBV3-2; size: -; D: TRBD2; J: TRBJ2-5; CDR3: CASSQDSAGAGAQYF; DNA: TGTGCCAGCAGCCAAGATTCAGCGGGAGCCGGGGCCCAGTACTTC
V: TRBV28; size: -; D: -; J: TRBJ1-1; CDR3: CASQQGYTEAFF; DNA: TGTGCCAGCCAACAGGGTTACACTGAAGCTTTCTTT
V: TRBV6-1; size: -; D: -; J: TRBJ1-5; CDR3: CASSEAPGAGNQPQHF; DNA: TGTGCCAGCAGTGAAGCGCCAGGGGCCGGCAATCAGCCCCAGCATTTT
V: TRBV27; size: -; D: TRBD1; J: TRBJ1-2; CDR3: CASSPTGEAGGYTF; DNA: TGTGCCAGCAGCCCAACAGGGGAGGCTGGCGGCTACACCTTC
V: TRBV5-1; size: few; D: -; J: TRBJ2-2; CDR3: CASSLVEGQLYAVELFF; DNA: TGCGCCAGCAGCTTGGTGGAGGGACAGCTATACGCTGTGGAGCTGTTTTTT
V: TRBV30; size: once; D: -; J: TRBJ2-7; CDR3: CAWSVRDKGEQYF; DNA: TGTGCCTGGAGTGTTCGGGACAAAGGCGAGCAGTACTTC
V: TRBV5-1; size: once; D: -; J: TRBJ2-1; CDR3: CASSLETHYNEQFF; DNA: TGCGCCAGCAGCTTGGAGACACATTACAATGAGCAGTTCTTC
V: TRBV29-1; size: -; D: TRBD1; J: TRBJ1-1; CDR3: CSVDRVQGGEAFF; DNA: TGCAGCGTTGATAGGGTCCAGGGGGGGGAAGCTTTCTTT
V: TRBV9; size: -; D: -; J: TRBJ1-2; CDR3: CASSVAEGRGPSGGYTF; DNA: TGTGCCAGCAGCGTAGCCGAGGGGCGAGGGCCAAGCGGTGGCTACACCTTC
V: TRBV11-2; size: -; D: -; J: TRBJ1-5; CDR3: CASSLDFGYSNQPQHF; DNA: TGTGCCAGCAGCTTGGACTTCGGATATAGCAATCAGCCCCAGCATTTT
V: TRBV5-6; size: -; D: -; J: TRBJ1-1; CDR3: CASSGGALNTEAFF; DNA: TGTGCCAGCAGCGGGGGGGCATTGAACACTGAAGCTTTCTTT
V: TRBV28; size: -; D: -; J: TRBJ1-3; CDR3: CASSPGGSGNTIYF; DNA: TGTGCCAGCAGCCCGGGGGGATCTGGAAACACCATATATTTT
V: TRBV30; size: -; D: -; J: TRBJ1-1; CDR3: CAWYQGLTEAFF; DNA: TGTGCCTGGTATCAGGGATTAACTGAAGCTTTCTTT
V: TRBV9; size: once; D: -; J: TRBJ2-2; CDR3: CASSVDSRSTGELFF; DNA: TGTGCCAGCAGCGTAGATTCTAGATCCACCGGGGAGCTGTTTTTT
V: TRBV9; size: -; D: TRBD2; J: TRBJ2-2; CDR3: CASSPLAGAGELFF; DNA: TGTGCCAGCAGCCCGCTAGCGGGAGCCGGGGAGCTGTTTTTT
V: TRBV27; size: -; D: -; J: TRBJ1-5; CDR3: CASSLRGSNQPQHF; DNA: TGTGCCAGCAGTTTACGGGGGTCCAATCAGCCCCAGCATTTT
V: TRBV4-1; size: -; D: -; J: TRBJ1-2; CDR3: CASSQDAGKAGYGYTF; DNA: TGCGCCAGCAGCCAAGATGCGGGAAAGGCTGGCTATGGCTACACCTTC
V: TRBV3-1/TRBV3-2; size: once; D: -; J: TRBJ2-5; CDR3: CASSWGGRKQETQYF; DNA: TGTGCCAGCAGCTGGGGCGGGCGGAAACAAGAGACCCAGTACTTC
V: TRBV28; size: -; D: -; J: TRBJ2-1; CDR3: CASSSPAPGIGSSGNNEQFF; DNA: TGTGCCAGCAGCTCCCCGGCCCCGGGTATCGGGTCCAGTGGCAACAATGAGCAGTTCTTC
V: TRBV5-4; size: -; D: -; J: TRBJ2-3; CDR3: CASSFSGATDTQYF; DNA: TGTGCCAGCAGCTTCTCGGGAGCGACAGATACGCAGTATTTT
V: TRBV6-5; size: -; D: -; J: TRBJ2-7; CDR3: CASPGGAFYEQYF; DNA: TGTGCCAGCCCCGGCGGGGCTTTCTACGAGCAGTACTTC
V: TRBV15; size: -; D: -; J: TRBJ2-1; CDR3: CATSTDFRGAWGNEQFF; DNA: TGTGCCACCAGCACGGATTTTAGAGGGGCTTGGGGCAATGAGCAGTTCTTC
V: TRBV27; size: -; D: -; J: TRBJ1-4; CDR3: CASSPGMRREKLFF; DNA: TGTGCCAGCAGTCCAGGAATGAGGAGAGAAAAACTGTTTTTT
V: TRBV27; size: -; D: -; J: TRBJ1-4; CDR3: CASSSPFAGREKLFF; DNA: TGTGCCAGCAGTTCCCCGTTCGCTGGTCGTGAAAAACTGTTTTTT
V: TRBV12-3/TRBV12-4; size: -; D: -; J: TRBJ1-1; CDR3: CASSFGQIGAFF; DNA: TGTGCCAGCAGTTTCGGACAAATTGGAGCTTTCTTT
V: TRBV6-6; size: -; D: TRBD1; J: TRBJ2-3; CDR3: CASSYQGAPTDTQYF; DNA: TGTGCCAGCAGTTACCAGGGGGCGCCCACAGATACGCAGTATTTT
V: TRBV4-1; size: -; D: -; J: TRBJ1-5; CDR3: CASSHPTKGQLGNQPQHF; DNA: TGCGCCAGCAGCCACCCAACCAAAGGACAGTTAGGAAATCAGCCCCAGCATTTT
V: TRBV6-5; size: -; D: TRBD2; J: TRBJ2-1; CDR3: CASSYSIASGVNEQFF; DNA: TGTGCCAGCAGTTACTCGATCGCTAGCGGGGTCAATGAGCAGTTCTTC
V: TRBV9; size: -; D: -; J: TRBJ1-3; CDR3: CASSRPRGGGNTIYF; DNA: TGTGCCAGCAGCAGACCCCGTGGAGGGGGGAACACCATATATTTT
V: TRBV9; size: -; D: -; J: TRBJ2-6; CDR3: CASSVWGSGANVLTF; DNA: TGTGCCAGCAGCGTGTGGGGCTCTGGGGCCAACGTCCTGACTTTC
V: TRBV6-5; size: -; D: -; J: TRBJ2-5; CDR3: CASSYSRETQYF; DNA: TGTGCCAGCAGTTACTCGCGGGAGACCCAGTACTTC